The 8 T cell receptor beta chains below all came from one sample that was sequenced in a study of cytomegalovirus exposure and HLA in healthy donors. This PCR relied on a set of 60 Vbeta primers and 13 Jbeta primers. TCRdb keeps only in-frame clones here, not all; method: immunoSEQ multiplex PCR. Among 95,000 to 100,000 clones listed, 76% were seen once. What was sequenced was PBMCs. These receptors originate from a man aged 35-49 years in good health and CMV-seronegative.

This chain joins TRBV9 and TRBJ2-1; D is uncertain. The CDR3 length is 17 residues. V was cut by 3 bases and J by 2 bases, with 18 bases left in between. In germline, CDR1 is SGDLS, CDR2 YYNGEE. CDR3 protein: CASSGIGEADAYNEQFF. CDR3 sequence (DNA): TGTGCCAGCAGCGGGATTGGTGAGGCTGACGCCTACAATGAGCAGTTCTTC.

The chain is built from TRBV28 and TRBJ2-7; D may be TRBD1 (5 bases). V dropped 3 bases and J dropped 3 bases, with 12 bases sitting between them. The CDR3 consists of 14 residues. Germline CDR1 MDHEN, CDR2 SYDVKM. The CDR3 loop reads CASSFLREGYEQYF. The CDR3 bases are TGTGCCAGCAGTTTTCTCAGGGAAGGCTACGAGCAGTACTTC. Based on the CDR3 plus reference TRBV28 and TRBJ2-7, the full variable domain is DVKVTQSSRYLVKRTGEKVFLECVQDMDHENMFWYRQDPGLGLRLIYFSYDVKMKEKGDIPEGYSVSREKKERFSLILESASTNQTSMYLCASSFLREGYEQYFGPGTRLTVT.

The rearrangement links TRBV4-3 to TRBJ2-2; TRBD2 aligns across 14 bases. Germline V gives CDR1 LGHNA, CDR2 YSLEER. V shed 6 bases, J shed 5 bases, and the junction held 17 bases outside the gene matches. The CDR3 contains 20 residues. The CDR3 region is CASSPASGLAGEWRTGELFF. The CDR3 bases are TGCGCCAGCAGTCCTGCTTCGGGACTAGCGGGAGAGTGGCGGACCGGGGAGCTGTTTTTT.

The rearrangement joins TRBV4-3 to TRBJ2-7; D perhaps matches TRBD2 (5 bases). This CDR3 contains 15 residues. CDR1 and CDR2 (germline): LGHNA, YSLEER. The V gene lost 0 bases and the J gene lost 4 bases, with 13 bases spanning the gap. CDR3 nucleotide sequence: TGCGCCAGCAGCCAAGATGGCAGGACGGGGTACGAGCAGTACTTC. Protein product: CASSQDGRTGYEQYF.

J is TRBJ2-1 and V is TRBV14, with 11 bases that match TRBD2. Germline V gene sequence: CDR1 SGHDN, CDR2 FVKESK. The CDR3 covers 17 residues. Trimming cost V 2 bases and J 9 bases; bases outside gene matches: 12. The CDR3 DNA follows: TGTGCCAGCAGCCAATTAAGTAGCGGGAGGGCCCTCGGTGAGCAGTTCTTC. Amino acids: CASSQLSSGRALGEQFF.

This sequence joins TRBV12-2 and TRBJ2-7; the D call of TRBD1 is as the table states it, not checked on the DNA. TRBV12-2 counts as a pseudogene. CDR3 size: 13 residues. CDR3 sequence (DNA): TGTGCAAGTCGCTTACAGGGTAGCTACGAGCAGTACTTC. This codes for CASRLQGSYEQYF.

The CDR3 DNA is TGCGCCAGCAGCGCCCTGACAGGGGTCCACGGGGAGCTGTTTTTT. It yields the protein CASSALTGVHGELFF. J is TRBJ2-2 and V is TRBV4-1; the match to TRBD1 covers 8 bases. V lost 5 bases and J lost 7; bases outside the gene matches: 9. CDR1 MGHRA and CDR2 YSYEKL come from the germline V gene. The length of the CDR3 is 15 residues.

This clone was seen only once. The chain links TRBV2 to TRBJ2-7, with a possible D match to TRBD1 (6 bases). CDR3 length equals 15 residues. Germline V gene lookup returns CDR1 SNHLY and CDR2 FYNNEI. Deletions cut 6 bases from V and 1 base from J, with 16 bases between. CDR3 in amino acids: CASSFLQGASYEQYF. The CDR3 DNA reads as TGTGCCAGCAGCTTTCTACAGGGAGCTTCCTACGAGCAGTACTTC. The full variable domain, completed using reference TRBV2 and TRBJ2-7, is EPEVTQTPSHQVTQMGQEVILRCVPISNHLYFYWYRQILGQKVEFLVSFYNNEISEKSEIFDDQFSVERPDGSNFTLKIRSTKLEDSAMYFCASSFLQGASYEQYFGPGTRLTVT.